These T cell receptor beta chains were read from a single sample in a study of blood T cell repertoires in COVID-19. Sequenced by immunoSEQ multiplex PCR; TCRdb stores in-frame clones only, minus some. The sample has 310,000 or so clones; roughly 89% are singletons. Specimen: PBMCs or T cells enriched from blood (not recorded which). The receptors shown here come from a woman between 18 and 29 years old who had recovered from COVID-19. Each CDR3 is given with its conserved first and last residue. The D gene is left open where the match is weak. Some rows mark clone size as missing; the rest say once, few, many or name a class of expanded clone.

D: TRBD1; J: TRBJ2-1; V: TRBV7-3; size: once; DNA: TGTGCCAGCAGCCTAGGACAGGGCTCCTACAATGAGCAGTTCTTC; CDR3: CASSLGQGSYNEQFF
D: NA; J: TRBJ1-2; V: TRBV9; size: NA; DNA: TGTGCCAGCAGCGTAGCCGGCGACAGACAGTATGGCTACACCTTC; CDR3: CASSVAGDRQYGYTF
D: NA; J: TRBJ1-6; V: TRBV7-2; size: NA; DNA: TGTGCCAGCAGGTCCGGGGGGCGAGGGTCACCCCTCCACTTT; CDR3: CASRSGGRGSPLHF
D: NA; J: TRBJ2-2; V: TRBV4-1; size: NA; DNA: TGCGCCAGCAGCCAAGAAGGTCAGGCCGGGGAGCTGTTTTTT; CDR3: CASSQEGQAGELFF
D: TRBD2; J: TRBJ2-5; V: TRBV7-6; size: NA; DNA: TGTGCCAGCAGCTTATCCACTAGCGGGCCCCAAGAGACCCAGTACTTC; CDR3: CASSLSTSGPQETQYF
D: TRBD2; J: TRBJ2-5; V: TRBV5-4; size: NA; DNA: TGTGCCAGCAGCTCAAAGCGGGAGTTAGAAGAGACCCAGTACTTC; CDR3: CASSSKRELEETQYF
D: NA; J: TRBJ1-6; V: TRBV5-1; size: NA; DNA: TGCGCCAGCAGCTATGAGGGCTTGAGTTCACCCCTCCACTTT; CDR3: CASSYEGLSSPLHF
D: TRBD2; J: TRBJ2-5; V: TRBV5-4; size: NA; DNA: TGTGCCAGCAGCTTGTCGGGAGGGCCTGGGGAGACCCAGTACTTC; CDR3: CASSLSGGPGETQYF
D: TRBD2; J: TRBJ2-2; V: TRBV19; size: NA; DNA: TGTGCCAGTAGTATAGGGTCCTATCGAGCGGGGGATAGACTGTTTTTT; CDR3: CASSIGSYRAGDRLFF
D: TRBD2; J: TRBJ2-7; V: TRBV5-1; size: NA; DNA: TGCGCCAGCAGCTTAAGCGGGGGTGACTACGAGCAGTACTTC; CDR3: CASSLSGGDYEQYF
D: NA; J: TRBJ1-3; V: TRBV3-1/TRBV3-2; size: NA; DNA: TGTGCCAGCAGCCAGACAGGTCAAGGAAACACCATATATTTT; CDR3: CASSQTGQGNTIYF
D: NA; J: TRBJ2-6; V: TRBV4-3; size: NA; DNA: TGCGCCAGCAGCCGAGGGCAGCCATCTCACTCTGGGGCCAACGTCCTGACTTTC; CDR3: CASSRGQPSHSGANVLTF
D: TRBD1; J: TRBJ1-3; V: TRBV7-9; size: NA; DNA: TGTGCCAGCAGCCTGACAGGGCTACTCGATCCATCTGGAAACACCATATATTTT; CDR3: CASSLTGLLDPSGNTIYF
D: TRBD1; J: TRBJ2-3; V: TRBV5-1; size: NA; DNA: TGCGCCAGCAGCCTGGACAGGAGAAGCACAGATACGCAGTATTTT; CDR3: CASSLDRRSTDTQYF
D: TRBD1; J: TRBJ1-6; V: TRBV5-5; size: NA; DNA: TGTGCCAAAGGGACAGGGGGTGATTCACCCCTCCACTTT; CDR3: CAKGTGGDSPLHF
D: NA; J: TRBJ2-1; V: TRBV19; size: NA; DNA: TGTGCCAGTAGTATAGCGAGGGGACTCCTCCTTTTCAATGAGCAGTTCTTC; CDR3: CASSIARGLLLFNEQFF
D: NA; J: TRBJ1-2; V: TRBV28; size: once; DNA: TGTGCCAGCAGTCCCCCGGGTGGGCAGGGGCACCTCTATGGCTACACCTTC; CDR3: CASSPPGGQGHLYGYTF
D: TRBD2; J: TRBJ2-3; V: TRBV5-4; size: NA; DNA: TGTGCCAGCAGCTTGGATCGGGGGGGAAGGCTCACCACAGATACGCAGTATTTT; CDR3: CASSLDRGGRLTTDTQYF
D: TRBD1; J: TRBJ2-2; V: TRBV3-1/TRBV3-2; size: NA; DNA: TGTGCCAGCAGCCAAGTAGTCTTGTGGGGGACAGGGGTTCGGACCGGGGAGCTGTTTTTT; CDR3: CASSQVVLWGTGVRTGELFF
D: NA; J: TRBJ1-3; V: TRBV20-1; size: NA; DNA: TGCAGTGCTAGTTGGGGCTCCTCTGGAAACACCATATATTTT; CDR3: CSASWGSSGNTIYF
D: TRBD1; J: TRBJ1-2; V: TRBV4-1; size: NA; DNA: TGCGCCAGCAGCCCACAAATCGGGACAGTGCGCGGCTACACCTTC; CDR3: CASSPQIGTVRGYTF
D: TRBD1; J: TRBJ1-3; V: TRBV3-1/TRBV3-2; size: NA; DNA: TGTGCCAGCAGCCTTGGGACAGGGGCTGGAAACACCATATATTTT; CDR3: CASSLGTGAGNTIYF
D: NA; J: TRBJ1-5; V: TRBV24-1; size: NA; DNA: TGTGCCACCAGTGAAGGGGGGGTGGGAAATCAGCCCCAGCATTTT; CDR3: CATSEGGVGNQPQHF
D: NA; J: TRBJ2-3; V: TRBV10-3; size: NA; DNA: TGTGCCATCAGTGCTGCGAGGGTTTACACAGATACGCAGTATTTT; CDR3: CAISAARVYTDTQYF
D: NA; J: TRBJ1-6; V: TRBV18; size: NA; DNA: TGTGCCAGCTCACCAGGGCAGATCTTCGGTAATTCACCCCTCCACTTT; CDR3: CASSPGQIFGNSPLHF
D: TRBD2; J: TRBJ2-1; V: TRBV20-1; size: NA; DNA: TGCAGTGCTGGTGCTAGCGGGATAAGGAATGAGCAGTTCTTC; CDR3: CSAGASGIRNEQFF
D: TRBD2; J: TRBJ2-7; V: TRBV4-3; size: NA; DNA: TGCGCCAGCAGCCAAAGACTAGCGGGAGACGCTTCCTACGAGCAGTACTTC; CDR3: CASSQRLAGDASYEQYF
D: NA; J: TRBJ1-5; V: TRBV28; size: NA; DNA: TGTGCCAGCAGTCCCGCGCTGCAGCCCCAGCATTTT; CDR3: CASSPALQPQHF
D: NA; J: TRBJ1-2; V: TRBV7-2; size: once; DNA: TGTGCCAGCAGCCCCCAGGCGAAGGGAGGTGGCGGCTACACCTTC; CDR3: CASSPQAKGGGGYTF
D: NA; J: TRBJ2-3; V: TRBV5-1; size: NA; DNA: TGCGCCAGCAGCTCCCTTCCCCTCGATACGCAGTATTTT; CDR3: CASSSLPLDTQYF
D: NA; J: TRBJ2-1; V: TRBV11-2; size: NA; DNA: TGTGCCAGCAGCTATAGAAGTTTTCCCCCCAATGAGCAGTTCTTC; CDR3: CASSYRSFPPNEQFF
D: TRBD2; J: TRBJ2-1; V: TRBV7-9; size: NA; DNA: TGTGCCAGCAGCTTAGGAGCGGGAGAGTACAATGAGCAGTTCTTC; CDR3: CASSLGAGEYNEQFF
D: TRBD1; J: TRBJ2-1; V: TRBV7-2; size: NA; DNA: TGTGCCAGCAGCCCAACAGGGGGCTCCTACAATGAGCAGTTCTTC; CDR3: CASSPTGGSYNEQFF
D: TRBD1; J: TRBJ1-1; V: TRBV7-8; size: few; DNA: TGTGCCAGCAGCTTAGGGACAGGGGAAAAGGCAGCTGAAGCTTTCTTT; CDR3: CASSLGTGEKAAEAFF
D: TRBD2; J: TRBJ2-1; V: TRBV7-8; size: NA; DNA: TGTGCCAGCAGCTTAGCGCGCAGCGGGGGGGATTACAATGAGCAGTTCTTC; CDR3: CASSLARSGGDYNEQFF
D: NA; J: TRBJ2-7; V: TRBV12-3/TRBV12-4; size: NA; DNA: TGTGCCAGCAGTCGACAGTTCAACGAGCAGTACTTC; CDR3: CASSRQFNEQYF